A selection of T cell receptor beta chains follows, all from one sample in a study of response to subunit inactivated influenza vaccine. TCRdb reprocessed the RT-PCR reads via MiXCR and lists one record per CDR3 protein. The data hold roughly 620,000 distinct CDR3 sequences, with roughly 10% observed a single time. This sample also appeared in a second study, on T cells expressing NK-cell markers.

This sample comprised PBMCs from blood, obtained on the day of vaccination. These receptors originate from a man aged 50 or older who received an inactivated influenza vaccine. Each CDR3 is given with its conserved first and last residue. Each record gives: CDR3 protein, CDR3 DNA, D gene, J gene, clone size, CDR3 length, V gene. The D gene is left open where the match is weak. Only some rows state a clone size, as once, few, many or a class for expanded clones.

CASSLDGTAQETQYF	TGTGCCAGCAGCTTAGACGGGACAGCGCAAGAGACCCAGTACTTC	TRBD1	TRBJ2-5	.	15	TRBV7-6
CASSLARGWVDEQFF	TGCGCCAGCAGCTTGGCCAGGGGGTGGGTCGATGAGCAGTTCTTC	TRBD1	TRBJ2-1	.	15	TRBV5-1
CASSSPGLAGSTDTQYF	TGCGCCAGCAGCTCACCGGGACTAGCGGGTTCCACAGATACGCAGTATTTT	TRBD2	TRBJ2-3	few	17	TRBV5-1
CASSSTGPRRANTEAFF	TGTGCCAGCAGCTCAACCGGTCCCCGGCGAGCGAACACTGAAGCTTTCTTT	.	TRBJ1-1	.	17	TRBV7-9
CASSYPPGTGTNTEAFF	TGTGCCAGCAGTTACCCACCAGGGACAGGGACGAACACTGAAGCTTTCTTT	TRBD1	TRBJ1-1	few	17	TRBV6-5
CASSQGEWGETQYF	TGCGCCAGCAGCCAGGGTGAATGGGGTGAGACCCAGTACTTC	.	TRBJ2-5	.	14	TRBV4-1
CASSSLAGVAGNEQFF	TGTGCCAGCAGCTCCTTAGCGGGGGTCGCCGGGAATGAGCAGTTCTTC	TRBD2	TRBJ2-1	.	16	TRBV4-2
CASSSQTTREEQYF	TGCGCCAGCAGCTCGCAAACTACAAGGGAAGAGCAGTACTTC	.	TRBJ2-7	.	14	TRBV5-1
CASSPGLPGSGNTIYF	TGCGCCAGCAGCCCAGGACTGCCCGGGTCTGGAAACACCATATATTTT	.	TRBJ1-3	few	16	TRBV5-1
CAISELYEQYF	TGTGCCATCAGTGAGTTATACGAGCAGTACTTC	.	TRBJ2-7	few	11	TRBV10-3
CASSLFPPAGSTDTQYF	TGCGCCAGCAGCTTGTTTCCGCCCGCCGGGAGCACAGATACGCAGTATTTT	.	TRBJ2-3	few	17	TRBV5-1
CASSSTSGGGNEQFF	TGTGCCAGCAGCTCGACTAGCGGGGGGGGGAATGAGCAGTTCTTC	TRBD2	TRBJ2-1	few	15	TRBV3-1
CASSPLTGSSTEAFF	TGTGCCAGCTCACCACTTACAGGGTCGTCGACTGAAGCTTTCTTT	.	TRBJ1-1	many	15	TRBV18
CASSYLGAADEQYF	TGTGCCAGCAGTTACCTGGGGGCAGCTGACGAGCAGTACTTC	.	TRBJ2-7	.	14	TRBV6-5
CASSSGTVASGYTF	TGTGCCAGCAGCTCCGGGACTGTCGCGTCTGGCTACACCTTC	.	TRBJ1-2	few	14	TRBV7-2
CASSSHRELNTEAFF	TGTGCCAGCAGTAGCCACAGGGAACTGAACACTGAAGCTTTCTTT	.	TRBJ1-1	many	15	TRBV6-2/TRBV6-3
CSVAGLAGVHEQYF	TGCAGCGTTGCCGGACTAGCCGGGGTCCACGAGCAGTACTTC	TRBD2	TRBJ2-7	few	14	TRBV29-1
CSARDLAAQETQYF	TGCAGTGCTAGAGATCTGGCGGCTCAAGAGACCCAGTACTTC	.	TRBJ2-5	.	14	TRBV20-1
CASSQRGGVSEQFF	TGTGCCAGCAGCCAACGGGGGGGGGTTTCGGAGCAGTTCTTC	TRBD2	TRBJ2-1	.	14	TRBV3-1
CASSLAPRGALAKNIQYF	TGTGCCAGCAGCTTAGCCCCCCGAGGGGCCCTAGCCAAAAACATTCAGTACTTC	.	TRBJ2-4	few	18	TRBV7-2
CASSAGSVARGSEKLFF	TGTGCCAGCAGCGCAGGTTCGGTGGCGAGGGGGTCTGAAAAACTGTTTTTT	.	TRBJ1-4	.	17	TRBV9
CASSPARDRNTGELFF	TGTGCCAGCAGCCCCGCAAGGGACAGGAACACCGGGGAGCTGTTTTTT	TRBD1	TRBJ2-2	few	16	TRBV28
CASSPPDGFPYEQYF	TGTGCCAGCTCACCACCTGACGGATTTCCCTACGAGCAGTACTTC	.	TRBJ2-7	many	15	TRBV18
CASSLVLGQGGEQYF	TGTGCCAGCAGCTTAGTGTTGGGGCAGGGGGGAGAGCAGTACTTC	.	TRBJ2-7	.	15	TRBV7-9
CSVRGQGAYEQYF	TGCAGCGTCCGGGGACAGGGTGCCTACGAGCAGTACTTC	TRBD1	TRBJ2-7	few	13	TRBV29-1
CASSPYSYNEQFF	TGTGCCAGCTCACCCTACTCCTACAATGAGCAGTTCTTC	.	TRBJ2-1	many	13	TRBV18
CAISERGGEQYF	TGTGCCATCAGTGAAAGGGGGGGCGAGCAGTACTTC	.	TRBJ2-7	.	12	TRBV10-3
CASSTRRGGSQETQYF	TGTGCCAGCAGTACCCGCCGGGGAGGGTCTCAAGAGACCCAGTACTTC	TRBD2	TRBJ2-5	.	16	TRBV2
CASSLGTLLAKNIQYF	TGCGCCAGCAGCCTAGGGACACTCCTAGCCAAAAACATTCAGTACTTC	.	TRBJ2-4	many	16	TRBV5-1
CASSATSGHTDTQYF	TGTGCCAGCAGCGCGACTAGCGGACACACAGATACGCAGTATTTT	TRBD2	TRBJ2-3	few	15	TRBV14
CATSRGPYLSYNEQFF	TGTGCCACCAGCAGAGGACCCTACCTCTCCTACAATGAGCAGTTCTTC	.	TRBJ2-1	many	16	TRBV15
CASRKTGLSGNTIYF	TGTGCCAGCAGAAAAACAGGGCTGTCTGGAAACACCATATATTTT	.	TRBJ1-3	few	15	TRBV6-1
CASSLGVFGGPSSYNEQFF	TGTGCCAGCAGCTTAGGCGTCTTCGGCGGCCCGAGCTCCTACAATGAGCAGTTCTTC	.	TRBJ2-1	.	19	TRBV11-2